This TCR beta chain was sequenced in a study of blood T cell repertoires in COVID-19. Study summary: The United States, Italy and Spain were the sources of the acute and convalescent COVID-19 samples. The cDNA or gDNA used as material had been derived from T cells, B-cell-depleted T cells, or PBMCs.

As handled by the study authors: Reference gene primer amplification in the assay estimated nucleated cell counts. TCRdb's table, derived via immunoSEQ multiplex PCR, lists solely in-frame clones and lacks some. That table supplies the V and J calls and clone size; D and trimming were determined from the DNA. The data show some 120,000 clones, with over 80% seen just once and approximately 12% held by the top ten. Germline CDR1 and CDR2: SGHTA and FQGNSA. V dropped 3 bases and J dropped 7; count of bases not matched to a gene: 4. The CDR3 contains 15 residues. Sequencing input: peripheral blood. This receptor was obtained from a man aged 60 to 75 with acute or convalescent COVID-19. V is TRBV7-2 and J is TRBJ1-6, with 9 positions matching TRBD1. Written as DNA, the CDR3 is TGTGCCAGCAGCTTCGGGGACAGGGTAAATTCACCCCTCCACTTT. Translated: CASSFGDRVNSPLHF.